Shown below are 4 T cell receptor beta chains from a single sample sequenced in a study of T cells in Graves' hyperthyroidism and ophthalmopathy. RNA transcripts served as the template for amplifying TCR beta CDR3 regions. The TCR CDR3 first-round RT-PCR relied on the HTBI primer set. TCRdb independently ran MiXCR on the multiplex PCR reads; one entry per CDR3 protein. This table has about 58,000 distinct CDR3 sequences, roughly 52% appearing once. Sequences were obtained from blood. These receptors were taken from a woman in her twenties or thirties with Graves' ophthalmopathy.

The chain recombines TRBV7-4 with TRBJ2-6, with 8 bases identical to TRBD1. There are 23 residues in the CDR3. Germline loops: CDR1 SGHVT, CDR2 SQSDAQ. V lost 5 bases, J lost 0 bases, and 24 bases stayed unmatched. The CDR3 is CASSPSGQGSLFGRFSGANVLTF. CDR3 coding DNA: TGTGCCAGCAGCCCCTCAGGACAGGGTAGTCTCTTTGGTAGGTTCTCTGGGGCCAACGTCCTGACTTTC.

As regards this clonotype: Germline is not matched at one junction end, which may reflect a read error. The CDR3 DNA is TGTGCCAGCAGTGAATATGGAGCGAACACTGAGGCTCTCTTT. It specifies CASSEYGANTEALF. This chain connects TRBV2 to TRBJ1-1, with D unresolved. From germline, CDR1 is SNHLY and CDR2 FYNNEI. This CDR3 spans 14 amino acids. The variable domain in full, with the rest retrieved from reference TRBV2 and TRBJ1-1, is EPEVTQTPSHQVTQMGQEVILRCVPISNHLYFYWYRQILGQKVEFLVSFYNNEISEKSEIFDDQFSVERPDGSNFTLKIRSTKLEDSAMYFCASSEYGANTEALFGQGTRLTVV.

This clonotype occurred many times. The CDR3 DNA reads TGTGCCAGCAGTTACTCTGTCTTGGATGGCTACACCTTC. This codes for CASSYSVLDGYTF. The chain has TRBV6-5 and TRBJ1-2; D is uncertain. Germline lookup yields CDR1 MNHEY and CDR2 SVGAGI. The CDR3 extends over 13 amino acids. With 0 bases removed from V and 6 bases from J, the gap between germline ends came to 8 bases.

This rearrangement joins TRBV7-9 to TRBJ1-1; no definite D call. This CDR3 has 11 residues. Trimming took 5 bases from V and 2 from J, leaving 3 bases between them. Looked up from germline, CDR1 is SEHNR and CDR2 is FQNEAQ (reference sequence). CDR3 loop: CASSRNTEAFF. Written as DNA, the CDR3 is TGTGCCAGCAGCCGAAACACTGAAGCTTTCTTT.